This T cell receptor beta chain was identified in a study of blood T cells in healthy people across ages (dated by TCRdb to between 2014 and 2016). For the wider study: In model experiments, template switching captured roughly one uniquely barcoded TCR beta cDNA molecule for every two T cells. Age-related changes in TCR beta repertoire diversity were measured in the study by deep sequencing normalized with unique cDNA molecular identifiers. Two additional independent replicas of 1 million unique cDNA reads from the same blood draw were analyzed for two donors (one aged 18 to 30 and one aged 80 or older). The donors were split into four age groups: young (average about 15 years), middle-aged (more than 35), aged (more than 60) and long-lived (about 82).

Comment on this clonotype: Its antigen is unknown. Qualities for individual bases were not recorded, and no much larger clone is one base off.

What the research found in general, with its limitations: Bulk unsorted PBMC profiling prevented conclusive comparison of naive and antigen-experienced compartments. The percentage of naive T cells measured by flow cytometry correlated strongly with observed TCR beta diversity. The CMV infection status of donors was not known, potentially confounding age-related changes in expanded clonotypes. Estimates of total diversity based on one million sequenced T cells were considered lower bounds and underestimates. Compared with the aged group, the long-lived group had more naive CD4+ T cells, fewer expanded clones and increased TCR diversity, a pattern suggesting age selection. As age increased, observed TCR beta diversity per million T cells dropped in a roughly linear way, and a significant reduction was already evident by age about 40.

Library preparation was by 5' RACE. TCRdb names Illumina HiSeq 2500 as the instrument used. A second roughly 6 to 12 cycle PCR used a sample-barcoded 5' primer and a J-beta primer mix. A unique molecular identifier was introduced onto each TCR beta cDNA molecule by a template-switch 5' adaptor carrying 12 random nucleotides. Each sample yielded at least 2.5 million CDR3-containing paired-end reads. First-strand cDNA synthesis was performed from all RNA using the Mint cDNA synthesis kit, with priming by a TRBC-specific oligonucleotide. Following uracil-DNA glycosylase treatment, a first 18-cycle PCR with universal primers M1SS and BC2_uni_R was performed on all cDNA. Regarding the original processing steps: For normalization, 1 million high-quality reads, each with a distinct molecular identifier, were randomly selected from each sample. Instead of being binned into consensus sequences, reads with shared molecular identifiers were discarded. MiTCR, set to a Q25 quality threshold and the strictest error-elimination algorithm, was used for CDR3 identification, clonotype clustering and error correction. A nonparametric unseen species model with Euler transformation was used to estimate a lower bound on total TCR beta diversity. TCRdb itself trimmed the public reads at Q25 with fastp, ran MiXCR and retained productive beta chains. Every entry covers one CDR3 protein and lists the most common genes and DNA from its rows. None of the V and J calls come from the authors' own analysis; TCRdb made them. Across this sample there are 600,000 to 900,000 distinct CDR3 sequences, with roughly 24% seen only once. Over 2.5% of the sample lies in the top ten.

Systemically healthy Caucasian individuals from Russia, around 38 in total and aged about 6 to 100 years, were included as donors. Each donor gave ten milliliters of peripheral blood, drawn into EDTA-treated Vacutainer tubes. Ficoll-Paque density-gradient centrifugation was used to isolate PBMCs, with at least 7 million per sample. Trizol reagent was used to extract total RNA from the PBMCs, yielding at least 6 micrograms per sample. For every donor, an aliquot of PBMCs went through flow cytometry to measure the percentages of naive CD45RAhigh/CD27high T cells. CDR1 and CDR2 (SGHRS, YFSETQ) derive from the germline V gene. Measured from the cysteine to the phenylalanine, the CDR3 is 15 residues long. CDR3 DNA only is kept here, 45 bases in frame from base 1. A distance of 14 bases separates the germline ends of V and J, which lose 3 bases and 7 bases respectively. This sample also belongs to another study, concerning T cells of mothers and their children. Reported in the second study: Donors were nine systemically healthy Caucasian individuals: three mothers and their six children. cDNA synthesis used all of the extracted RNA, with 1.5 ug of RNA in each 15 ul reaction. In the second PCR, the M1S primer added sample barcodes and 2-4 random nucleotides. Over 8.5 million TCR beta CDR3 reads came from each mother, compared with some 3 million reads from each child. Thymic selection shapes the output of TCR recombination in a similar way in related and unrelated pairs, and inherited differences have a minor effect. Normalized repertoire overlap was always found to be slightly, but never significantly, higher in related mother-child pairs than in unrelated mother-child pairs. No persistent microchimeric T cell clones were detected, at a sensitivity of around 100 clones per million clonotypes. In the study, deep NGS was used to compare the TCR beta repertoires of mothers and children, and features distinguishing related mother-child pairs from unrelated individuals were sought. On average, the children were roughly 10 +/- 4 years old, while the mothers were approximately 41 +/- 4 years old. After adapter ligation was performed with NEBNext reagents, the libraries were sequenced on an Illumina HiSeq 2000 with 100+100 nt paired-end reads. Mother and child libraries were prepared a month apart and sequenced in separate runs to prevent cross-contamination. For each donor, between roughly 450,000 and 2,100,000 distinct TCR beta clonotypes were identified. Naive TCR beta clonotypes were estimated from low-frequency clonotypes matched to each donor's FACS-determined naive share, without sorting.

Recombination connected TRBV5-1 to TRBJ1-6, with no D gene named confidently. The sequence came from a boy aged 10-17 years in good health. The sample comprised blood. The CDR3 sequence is CASSSRGPSNSPLHF. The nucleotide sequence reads TGCGCCAGCAGCTCCCGCGGACCGTCCAATTCACCCCTCCACTTT.